This T cell receptor beta chain was identified in a study of T cells after yellow fever vaccination (dated 2019 in TCRdb). Context from the whole study: The SMART-Seq v4 Ultra Low Input RNA kit was used to prepare libraries from fractions with low cell numbers. The cohort comprised two healthy male donors, one aged 18 to 30 and one aged 30 to 40 years. Blood was collected at multiple timepoints before and after primary and secondary immunization, and bulk PBMC replicates and cell subsets were isolated. To follow T-cell clones before and after primary and booster YFV17D yellow fever vaccination, bulk TCR alpha and beta repertoires were sequenced over time. Broader findings and caveats from the paper: Most clones expanded after primary vaccination were re-detected after the booster (96% of CD4 and 88% of CD8), suggesting broad memory maintenance. The secondary T-cell response was found to be weaker but faster than the primary response, with a peak reached on day 5 rather than on day 15. Computational filtering was needed because FACS-sorted repertoires could contain abundant contaminating clonotypes from the bulk population. A small share of clonotypes occurred in both CD4 and CD8 compartments, likely arising from convergent recombination. Only a couple of donors were included in the study, so the extent to which the findings can be generalized is limited.

The meaning of the sample's treatment or condition label: live attenuated yellow fever vaccine strain. PBMCs were isolated from peripheral blood using a standard Ficoll-Paque protocol. CD4 and CD8 T-cell fractions were isolated with Dynabeads CD4 and CD8 positive selection kits. RNA was extracted with TriZol from bulk PBMCs, CD4 and CD8 fractions, and dextramer-positive and dextramer-negative fractions. The data were produced on an Illumina NovaSeq 6000. Synthesis of TCR cDNA relied on 5'RACE template switching, a step that introduced a universal primer site along with unique molecular identifiers. cDNA synthesis was primed from both the TCR alpha and TCR beta constant segments. Library amplification used two PCR steps, and the second PCR step added sample barcodes and sequencing adapters. Sequencing of libraries was performed on Illumina HiSeq 2500 (2x100 bp) or NovaSeq (2x150 bp). For the original study's pipeline: Demultiplexing of reads and collapsing into UMI consensus sequences were performed with MIGEC, and V(D)J alignment was carried out with MiXCR. Vaccine-responding clonotypes were defined with edgeR using replicate PBMC samples, requiring FDR below 0.01 and a log2 fold change above 5 up to day 15. CD4 or CD8 identity was assigned to each bulk clonotype according to whether the clonotype was present at higher abundance in the sequenced CD4 repertoire or the sequenced CD8 repertoire. TCRdb passed the public sequencing reads through fastp at Q25 and MiXCR, retaining productive beta sequences. Each CDR3 protein appears once, grouped with its most common genes and DNA. TCRdb, not the authors, supplied the V and J calls. Counted in this sample were 100,000 to 150,000 distinct CDR3 sequences; around 15% of them appeared once. The top ten clones comprise roughly 41% of the sample.

This clonotype was seen a few times. It lacks a known antigen. No much larger clonotype is one base removed from it; base qualities were not supplied. The germline V gene yields SQVTM for CDR1 and ANQGSEA for CDR2. A distance of 6 bases separates the germline ends of V and J, which lose 4 bases and 0 bases respectively. The CDR3 has 12 amino acids, counting the end cysteine and phenylalanine. CDR3 DNA only is kept here, 36 bases in frame from base 1. This sequence uses TRBV29-1 and TRBJ1-2; too little of a D gene remains to name it. Here the sequenced sample was CD8+ T cells sorted from PBMCs, taken 5 days after the yellow fever booster vaccination. This sequence was found in a man between 18 and 29 years old who received the YFV17D yellow fever vaccine. The DNA reads TGCAGCGTTGCGTTGGCTAACTATGGCTACACCTTC. It codes for CSVALANYGYTF. The full variable domain, with segments outside the CDR3 supplied by the reference TRBV29-1 and TRBJ1-2 proteins, appears as SAVISQKPSRDICQRGTSLTIQCQVDSQVTMMFWYRQQPGQSLTLIATANQGSEATYESGFVIDKFPISRPNLTFSTLTVSNMSPEDSSIYLCSVALANYGYTFGSGTRLTVV.